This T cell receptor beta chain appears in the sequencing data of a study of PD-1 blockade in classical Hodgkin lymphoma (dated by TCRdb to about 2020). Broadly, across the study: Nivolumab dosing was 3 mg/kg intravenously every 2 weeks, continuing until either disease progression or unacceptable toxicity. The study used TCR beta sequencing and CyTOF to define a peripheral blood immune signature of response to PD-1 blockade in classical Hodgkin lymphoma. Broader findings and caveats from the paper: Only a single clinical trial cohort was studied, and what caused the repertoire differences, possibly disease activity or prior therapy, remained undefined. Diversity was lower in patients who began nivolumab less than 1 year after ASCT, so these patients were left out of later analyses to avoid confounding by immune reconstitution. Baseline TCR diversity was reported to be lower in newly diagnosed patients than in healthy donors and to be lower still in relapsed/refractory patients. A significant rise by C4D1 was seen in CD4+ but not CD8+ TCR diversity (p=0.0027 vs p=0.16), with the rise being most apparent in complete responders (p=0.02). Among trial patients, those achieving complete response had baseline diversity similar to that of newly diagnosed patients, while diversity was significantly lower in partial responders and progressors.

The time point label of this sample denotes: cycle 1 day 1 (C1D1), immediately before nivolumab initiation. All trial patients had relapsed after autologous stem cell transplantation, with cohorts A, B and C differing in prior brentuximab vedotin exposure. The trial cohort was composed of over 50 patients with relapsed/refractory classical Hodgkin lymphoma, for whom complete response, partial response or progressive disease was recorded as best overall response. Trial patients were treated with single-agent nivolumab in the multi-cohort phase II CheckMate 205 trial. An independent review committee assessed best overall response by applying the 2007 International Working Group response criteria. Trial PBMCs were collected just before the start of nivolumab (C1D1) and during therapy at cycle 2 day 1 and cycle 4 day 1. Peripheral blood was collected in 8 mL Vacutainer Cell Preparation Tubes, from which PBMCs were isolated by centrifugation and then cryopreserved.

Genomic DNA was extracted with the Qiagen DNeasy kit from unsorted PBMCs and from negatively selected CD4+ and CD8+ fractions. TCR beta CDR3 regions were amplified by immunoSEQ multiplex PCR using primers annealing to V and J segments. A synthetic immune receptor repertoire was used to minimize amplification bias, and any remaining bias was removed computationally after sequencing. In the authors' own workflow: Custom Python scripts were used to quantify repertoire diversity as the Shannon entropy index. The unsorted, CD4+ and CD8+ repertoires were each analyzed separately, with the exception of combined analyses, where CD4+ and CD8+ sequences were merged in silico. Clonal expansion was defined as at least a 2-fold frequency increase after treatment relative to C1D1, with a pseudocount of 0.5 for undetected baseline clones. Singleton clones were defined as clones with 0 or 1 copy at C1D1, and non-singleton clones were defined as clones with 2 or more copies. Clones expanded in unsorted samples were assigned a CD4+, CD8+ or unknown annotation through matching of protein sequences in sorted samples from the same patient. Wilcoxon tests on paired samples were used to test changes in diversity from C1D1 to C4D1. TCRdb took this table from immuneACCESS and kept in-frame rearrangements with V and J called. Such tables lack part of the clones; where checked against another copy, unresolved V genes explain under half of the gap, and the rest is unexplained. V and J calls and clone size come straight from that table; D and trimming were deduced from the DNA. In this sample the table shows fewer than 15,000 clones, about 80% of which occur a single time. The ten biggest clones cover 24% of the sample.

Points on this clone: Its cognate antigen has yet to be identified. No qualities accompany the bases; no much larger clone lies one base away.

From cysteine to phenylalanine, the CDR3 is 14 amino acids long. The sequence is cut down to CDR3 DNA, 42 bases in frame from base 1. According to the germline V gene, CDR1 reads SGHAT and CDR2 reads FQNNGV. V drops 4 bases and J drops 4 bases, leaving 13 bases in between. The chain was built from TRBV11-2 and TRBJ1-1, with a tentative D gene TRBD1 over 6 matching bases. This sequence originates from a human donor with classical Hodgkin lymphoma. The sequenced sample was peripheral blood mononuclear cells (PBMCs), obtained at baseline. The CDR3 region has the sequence CASSSDRWSTEAFF. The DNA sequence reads TGTGCCAGCAGCTCCGACAGGTGGTCCACTGAAGCTTTCTTT. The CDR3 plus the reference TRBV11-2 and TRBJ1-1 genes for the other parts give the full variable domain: EAGVAQSPRYKIIEKRQSVAFWCNPISGHATLYWYQQILGQGPKLLIQFQNNGVVDDSQLPKDRFSAERLKGVDSTLKIQPAKLEDSAVYLCASSSDRWSTEAFFGQGTRLTVV.